This TCR beta chain emerged from a study of blood T cell repertoires in COVID-19. Sequencing was performed with immunoSEQ multiplex PCR; in TCRdb, only in-frame clones are kept and a portion is missing. The sample yields approximately 260,000 clones, roughly nine tenths seen once. A single count supports this clone. The sample comprised peripheral blood. This TCR was recovered from a woman aged 40 to 50 who had recovered from COVID-19.

DNA of the CDR3: TGTGCCAGCAGGTATCCTGGGGCCAACGTCCTGACTTTC. The encoded protein is CASRYPGANVLTF. The chain is built from TRBV6-5 and TRBJ2-6; D not certain. The V gene's germline CDR1 is MNHEY and CDR2 SVGAGI. Trimming took off 6 bases at V and 2 bases at J, with 5 bases between the two ends. The CDR3 has 13 amino acids.